This TCR beta chain came from a study of identical twins. TCRdb processed the 5' RACE reads anew with MiXCR; each CDR3 protein has one entry. The sample carries 400,000 to 500,000 distinct CDR3 sequences, 18% recorded once. CDR1 and CDR2 (germline): MGHRA, YSYEKL. V was cut by 1 base and J by 6 bases, with 13 bases left in between. The CDR3 contains 14 residues. The clonotype was recovered from a man in his forties or fifties in good health. The chain links TRBV4-1 to TRBJ2-7; D unclear. Sequences were obtained from naive T cells sorted from blood. Written as DNA, the CDR3 is TGCGCCAGCAGCCAAGTTAGCACAGTCTCCGAGCAGTACTTC. Amino acid sequence: CASSQVSTVSEQYF.